A single sample gave rise to the 9 T cell receptor beta chains below, sequenced in a study of human T cells and chemical hapten exposure. TCRdb re-called the RACE reads through MiXCR, storing one row per CDR3 protein. The data show hundreds of thousands of distinct CDR3 sequences, with about 6% seen just once and approximately 5.4% held by the top ten. Time point indicated: patch test 2, 6 weeks after DPC sensitization. The treatment here: therapeutic diphenylcyclopropenone sensitization with weekly scalp DPC. The sequencing here drew on whole blood, taken in connection with sensitization to the hapten diphenylcyclopropenone (DPC). Source of these receptors: a woman younger than 35 with alopecia areata. Some clones in this sample may be carry-over from other donors' samples.

The chain recombines TRBV7-9 with TRBJ2-1; TRBD2 matches at 9 bases. CDR3 size: 15 residues. Germline CDR1 and CDR2: SEHNR and FQNEAQ (reference sequence). V dropped 5 bases and J dropped 6; count of bases not matched to a gene: 8. CDR3: CASSNAGGPTNEQFF. The CDR3 DNA reads TGTGCCAGCAGCAACGCGGGGGGGCCAACCAATGAGCAGTTCTTC.

The chain joins TRBV20-1 to TRBJ1-2; D gene unclear. Trimming removed 5 bases at V and 4 bases at J, with 14 bases between. This CDR3 region has 13 residues. The germline V gene encodes CDR1 DFQATT and CDR2 SNEGSKA (reference sequence). CDR3 nucleotides: TGCAGTGCTGTCGAGGCAGTGGCCTATGGCTACACCTTC. Translation gives CSAVEAVAYGYTF.

This clonotype has a count of ten or more. The rearrangement links TRBV7-6 to TRBJ1-1; perhaps TRBD1 as D (5 bases). Germline values: CDR1 SGHVS, CDR2 FNYEAQ. This CDR3 has 13 residues. V was trimmed by 4 bases and J by 6 bases, leaving 12 bases between them. CDR3 sequence reads: CASSSPVGAEAFF. DNA of the CDR3: TGTGCCAGCAGCTCCCCAGTAGGGGCTGAAGCTTTCTTT.

Ten or more counts support this clonotype. V usage is TRBV20-1 and J usage is TRBJ2-1; D call uncertain. This CDR3 is 10 amino acids long. Looked up from germline, CDR1 is DFQATT and CDR2 is SNEGSKA (reference sequence). V lost 3 bases and J 10 bases, leaving 7 bases between the germline ends. The CDR3 nucleotides read TGCAGTGCTAGCTTGAAGGAGCAGTTCTTC. It specifies CSASLKEQFF.

This clonotype was detected many times. J is TRBJ2-5 and V is TRBV20-1, with 9 nucleotides matching TRBD2. CDR1 DFQATT and CDR2 SNEGSKA come from the germline V gene (reference sequence). The J segment lost 5 bases and the V segment lost 1 base, leaving 11 bases of the junction unmatched. The CDR3 has 16 residues. The CDR3 DNA reads TGCAGTGCTAGAGTAGCCCAGGGACTAGCCGAGGAGACCCAGTACTTC. This codes for CSARVAQGLAEETQYF.

This clonotype was detected ten times or more. CDR3 residues: CASSPRSDSRELFF. In DNA, the CDR3 is TGTGCCAGCAGCCCCCGATCGGACAGCCGGGAGCTGTTTTTT. The gene calls are TRBV7-2 and TRBJ2-2; weak D call: TRBD1 (6 bases). Germline CDR1 is SGHTA and CDR2 is FQGNSA. The CDR3 is made up of 14 amino acids. The V gene lost 5 bases and the J gene lost 9 bases, with 16 bases spanning the gap.

This chain connects TRBV4-1 to TRBJ2-4; 8 bases are shared with TRBD2. The CDR3 loop spans 17 amino acids. Trimming at V came to 0 bases and at J to 5 bases, leaving 9 bases not matched to a gene. Looked up from germline, CDR1 is MGHRA and CDR2 is YSYEKL. As DNA, the CDR3 is TGCGCCAGCAGCCAAGAGGAGCGGGGGTTATACCAAAACATTCAGTACTTC. Amino acid sequence: CASSQEERGLYQNIQYF.

This clonotype occurred a few times. The J gene is TRBJ2-7, the V gene TRBV20-1; TRBD1 matches at 10 bases. Germline V gives CDR1 DFQATT, CDR2 SNEGSKA (reference sequence). V lost 0 bases to trimming and J lost 7 bases; unmatched junction nucleotides: 21. The length of the CDR3 is 19 residues. The CDR3: CSARDRRDRGRLSSGEQYF. The CDR3 region has the DNA TGCAGTGCTAGAGATAGGCGCGACAGGGGGCGCTTAAGCTCAGGAGAGCAGTACTTC.

This clonotype was counted a few times. As DNA, the CDR3 is TGTGCCAGCAGCCAAGGCGAGGCCCCCCATCAGCCCCAGCATTTT. This gives the protein CASSQGEAPHQPQHF. The chain couples TRBV3-1 to TRBJ1-5; no clear D. The CDR3 is 15 residues long. With 1 base removed from V and 5 bases from J, the gap between germline ends came to 12 bases. Germline lookup yields CDR1 LGHDT and CDR2 YNNKEL (reference sequence).